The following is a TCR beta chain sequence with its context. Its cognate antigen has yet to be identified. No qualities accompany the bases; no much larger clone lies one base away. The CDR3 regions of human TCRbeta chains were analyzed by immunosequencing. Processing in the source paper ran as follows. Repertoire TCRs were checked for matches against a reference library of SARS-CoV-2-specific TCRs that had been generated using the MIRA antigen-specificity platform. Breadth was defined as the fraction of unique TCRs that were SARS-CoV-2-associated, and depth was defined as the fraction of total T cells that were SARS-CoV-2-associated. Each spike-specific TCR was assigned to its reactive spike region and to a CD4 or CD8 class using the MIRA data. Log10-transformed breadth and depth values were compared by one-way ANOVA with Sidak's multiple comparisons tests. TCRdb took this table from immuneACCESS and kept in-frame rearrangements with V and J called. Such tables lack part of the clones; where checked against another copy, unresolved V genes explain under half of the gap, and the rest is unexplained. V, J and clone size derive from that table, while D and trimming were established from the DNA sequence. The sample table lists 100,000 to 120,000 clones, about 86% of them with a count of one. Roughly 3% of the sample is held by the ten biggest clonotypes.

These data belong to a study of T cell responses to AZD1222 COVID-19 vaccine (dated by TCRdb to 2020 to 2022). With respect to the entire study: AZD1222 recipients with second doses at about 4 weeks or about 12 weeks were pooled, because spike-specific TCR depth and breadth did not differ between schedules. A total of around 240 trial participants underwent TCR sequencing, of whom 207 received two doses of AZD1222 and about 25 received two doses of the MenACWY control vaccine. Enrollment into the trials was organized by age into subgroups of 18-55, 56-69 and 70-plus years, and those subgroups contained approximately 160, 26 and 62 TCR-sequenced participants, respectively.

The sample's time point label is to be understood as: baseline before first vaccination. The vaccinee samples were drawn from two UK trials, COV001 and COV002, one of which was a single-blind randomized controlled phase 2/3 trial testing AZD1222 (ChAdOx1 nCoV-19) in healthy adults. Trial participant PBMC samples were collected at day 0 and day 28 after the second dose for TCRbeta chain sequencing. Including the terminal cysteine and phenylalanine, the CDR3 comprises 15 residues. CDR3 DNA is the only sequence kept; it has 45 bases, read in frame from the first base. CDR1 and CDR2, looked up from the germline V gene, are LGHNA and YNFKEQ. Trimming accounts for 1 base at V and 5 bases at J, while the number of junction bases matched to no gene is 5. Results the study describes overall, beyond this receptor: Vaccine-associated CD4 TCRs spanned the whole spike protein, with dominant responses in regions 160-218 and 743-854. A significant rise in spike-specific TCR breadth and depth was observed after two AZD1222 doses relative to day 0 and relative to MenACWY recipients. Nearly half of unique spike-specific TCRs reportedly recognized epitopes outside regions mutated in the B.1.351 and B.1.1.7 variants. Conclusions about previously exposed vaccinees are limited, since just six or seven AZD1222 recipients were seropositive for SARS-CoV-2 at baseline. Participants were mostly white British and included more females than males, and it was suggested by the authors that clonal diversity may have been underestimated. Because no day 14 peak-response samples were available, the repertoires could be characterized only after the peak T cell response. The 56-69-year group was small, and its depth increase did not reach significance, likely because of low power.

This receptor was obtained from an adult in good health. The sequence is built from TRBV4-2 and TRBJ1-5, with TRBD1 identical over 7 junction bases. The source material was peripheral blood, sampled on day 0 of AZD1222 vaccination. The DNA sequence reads TGTGCCAGCAGCCAAGCGGAACAGGGGCATCAGCCCCAGCATTTT. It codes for CASSQAEQGHQPQHF.